These 10 T cell receptor beta chains came from one sample sequenced in a study of T cells in tumors after PD-1 blockade. Sequencing used immunoSEQ multiplex PCR; TCRdb keeps in-frame clones, though not all of them. The top ten hold roughly 25% of the sample, which has about 20,000 clones, roughly 78% seen once. The starting material was PBMCs, obtained before anti-PD-1 treatment. The receptors were gathered from a human donor with basal cell carcinoma.

The chain carries TRBV5-1 and TRBJ2-7; TRBD2 matches at 8 bases. Germline CDR1 reads SGHRS; CDR2 reads YFSETQ. CDR3 length: 16 residues. V dropped 3 bases and J dropped 4; count of bases not matched to a gene: 12. For the CDR3, the DNA is TGCGCCAGCAGCTCCACCGGGACTAGTCGGTTGTACGAGCAGTACTTC. Protein sequence: CASSSTGTSRLYEQYF.

The J gene is TRBJ2-7, the V gene TRBV4-1; 12 nucleotides agree with TRBD1. The CDR3 spans 14 residues. Germline trimming cut 8 bases from V and 4 bases from J; bases unmatched to any gene: 6. CDR1 is MGHRA, CDR2 YSYEKL, per germline. The CDR3 here is CASAPGQGAYEQYF. The CDR3 DNA reads as TGCGCCAGCGCGCCGGGACAGGGGGCTTACGAGCAGTACTTC.

The chain couples TRBV2 to TRBJ2-6; D unresolved. V lost 7 bases and J lost 4, with 17 bases in between. From germline, CDR1 is SNHLY and CDR2 FYNNEI. This CDR3 contains 16 residues. CDR3: CASKELRRSGANVLTF. As DNA, the CDR3 is TGTGCCAGCAAAGAACTCAGGCGGTCAGGGGCCAACGTCCTGACTTTC. Supplemented by reference TRBV2 and TRBJ2-6, the full variable domain reads EPEVTQTPSHQVTQMGQEVILRCVPISNHLYFYWYRQILGQKVEFLVSFYNNEISEKSEIFDDQFSVERPDGSNFTLKIRSTKLEDSAMYFCASKELRRSGANVLTFGAGSRLTVL.

This clone appeared a single time. CDR3 DNA sequence: TGTGCCAGTAGTATAGGCCAGGACGACAATCAGCCCCAGCATTTT. Its protein product is CASSIGQDDNQPQHF. The J gene is TRBJ1-5, the V gene TRBV19; D is uncertain. V lost 1 base to trimming and J lost 3 bases, with 10 bases between them. The V gene's germline CDR1 is LNHDA and CDR2 SQIVND (reference sequence). This CDR3 comprises 15 residues.

In its sample, this clone was seen a few times. Other DNA sequences in the same sample also yield this CDR3. This chain uses TRBV2 with TRBJ2-1; 9 bases are a match to TRBD2. The germline gives CDR1 SNHLY, CDR2 FYNNEI. There are 19 residues in the CDR3. The junction had 20 bases not matched to a gene; V was cut back by 11 bases and J by 0 bases. CDR3 protein: CAPCDGGAREGSSYNEQFF. The CDR3 DNA sequence: TGTGCCCCCTGTGATGGGGGGGCGCGGGAGGGGAGCTCCTACAATGAGCAGTTCTTC.

V usage is TRBV9 and J usage is TRBJ2-5; a possible D gene is TRBD2 (6 bases). This CDR3 contains 15 residues. V lost 3 bases and J lost 5, with 17 bases in between. Germline CDR1 is SGDLS and CDR2 is YYNGEE. The CDR3 region is CASSASRGGGETQYF. DNA for the CDR3: TGTGCCAGCAGCGCCTCCCGTGGTGGGGGGGAGACCCAGTACTTC.

The V gene is TRBV5-5, the J gene TRBJ2-7; 8 bases line up with TRBD2. The CDR3 loop spans 14 amino acids. With 0 bases clipped from V and 6 bases from J, the junction kept 5 bases outside the gene matches. Germline CDR1 is SGHKS and CDR2 is YYEKEE (reference sequence). As DNA, the CDR3 is TGTGCCAGCAGCTTGGTCGGGAGGGCCAGCGAGCAGTACTTC. It translates to CASSLVGRASEQYF.

This clone was seen only once. The rearrangement joins TRBV2 to TRBJ1-5; no clear D. The germline gives CDR1 SNHLY, CDR2 FYNNEI. V lost 6 bases, J lost 5 bases, and 8 bases lay in between. The CDR3 covers 12 residues. The CDR3: CASSELHQPQHF. Written as DNA, the CDR3 is TGTGCCAGCAGCGAGCTCCATCAGCCCCAGCATTTT.

The chain is built from TRBV7-2 and TRBJ2-5; TRBD1 agrees at 8 bases. Per germline, CDR1 SGHTA and CDR2 FQGNSA. V shed 2 bases, J shed 5 bases, and the junction held 7 bases outside the gene matches. The CDR3 is made up of 15 amino acids. The CDR3 here is CASSLWQGAQETQYF. The DNA of the CDR3 is TGTGCCAGCAGCTTATGGCAGGGGGCGCAGGAGACCCAGTACTTC.

The CDR3 reads CASSLDRGRWSYNSPLHF. CDR3 DNA sequence: TGTGCCAGCAGCTTGGACAGGGGCAGGTGGTCCTATAATTCACCCCTCCACTTT. The gene calls are TRBV5-6 and TRBJ1-6; 7 bases line up with TRBD1. With 0 bases clipped from V and 1 base from J, the junction kept 7 bases outside the gene matches. Germline-derived CDR1 and CDR2 are SGHDT and YYEEEE. This CDR3 spans 18 amino acids.